These T cell receptor beta chains were read from a single sample in a study of T cell changes during pregnancy in multiple sclerosis. The table came from immunoSEQ multiplex PCR; TCRdb's copy has only in-frame clones and leaves some out. The table records fewer than 45,000 clones, approximately 94% of them present only once. Sequenced material: CD8+ T cells from peripheral blood mononuclear cells, taken in the third trimester of pregnancy. These receptors originate from a female donor with multiple sclerosis, enrolled in a pregnancy study. CDR3s include the opening cysteine and the closing phenylalanine or tryptophan. D genes are given only for firm matches. The size of a clone is reported for some rows only, either as once, few or many, or as a class for expanded clones.

j_call,d_call,v_call,clone_size,cdr3_aa,cdr3_nt
TRBJ1-4,TRBD1,TRBV15,.,CATSRDSRDRDEKLFF,TGTGCCACCAGCAGAGATAGCCGGGACAGGGATGAAAAACTGTTTTTT
TRBJ2-7,.,TRBV29-1,.,CSVATRTEPYEQYF,TGCAGCGTCGCAACTAGGACGGAACCCTACGAGCAGTACTTC
TRBJ1-1,.,TRBV19,.,CASSIGNTEAFF,TGTGCCAGTAGTATCGGGAACACTGAAGCTTTCTTT
TRBJ2-3,TRBD1,TRBV19,.,CASTGQGFSTDTQYF,TGTGCCAGTACGGGACAGGGGTTTAGCACAGATACGCAGTATTTT
TRBJ2-4,.,TRBV2,.,CATLSKNIQYF,TGTGCCACCCTTTCCAAAAACATTCAGTACTTC
TRBJ2-7,TRBD2,TRBV7-9,.,CASSPRASGRPEQYF,TGTGCCAGCAGCCCCCGGGCTAGCGGGAGACCCGAGCAGTACTTC
TRBJ2-1,.,TRBV15,.,CATRLATGSYNEQFF,TGTGCCACCAGACTAGCGACAGGCTCCTACAATGAGCAGTTCTTC
TRBJ1-2,TRBD1,TRBV19,.,CASLSGTGGADGYTF,TGTGCCAGCCTATCCGGGACAGGGGGCGCGGATGGCTACACCTTC
TRBJ2-4,.,TRBV11-3,.,CASSSGTLFEAKNIQYF,TGTGCCAGCAGTTCCGGGACACTTTTTGAGGCCAAAAACATTCAGTACTTC
TRBJ1-1,TRBD1,TRBV19,.,CASSADRGFWTEAFF,TGTGCCAGTAGTGCGGACAGGGGCTTTTGGACTGAAGCTTTCTTT
TRBJ2-1,TRBD2,TRBV2,.,CASSEIAGVGQFF,TGTGCCAGCAGTGAGATAGCGGGAGTAGGGCAGTTCTTC
TRBJ2-1,.,TRBV7-8,.,CASSQVGQGTDGEFF,.
TRBJ2-1,TRBD2,TRBV27,once,CASRGLAGGPRNEQFF,TGTGCCAGCAGGGGACTAGCGGGAGGGCCGCGCAATGAGCAGTTCTTC
TRBJ2-2,TRBD1,TRBV28,once,CATQGARNTGELFF,TGTGCCACACAGGGGGCAAGGAACACCGGGGAGCTGTTTTTT
TRBJ2-5,.,TRBV2,.,CASSEAGDQETQYF,TGTGCCAGCAGTGAAGCCGGGGACCAAGAGACCCAGTACTTC
TRBJ2-3,.,TRBV29-1,few,CSVVWGVIVDTQYF,TGCAGCGTTGTGTGGGGGGTGATTGTAGATACGCAGTATTTT
TRBJ2-7,TRBD1,TRBV4-1,.,CASSQRGQVSYEQYF,TGCGCCAGCAGCCAAAGAGGACAGGTATCCTACGAGCAGTACTTC
TRBJ2-6,TRBD2,TRBV28,.,CASSLPGLAGVAVGGANVLTF,TGTGCCAGCAGTCTCCCGGGACTAGCGGGAGTAGCGGTAGGTGGGGCCAACGTCCTGACTTTC
TRBJ2-1,TRBD2,TRBV29-1,once,CSVTSGRGEQFF,TGCAGCGTGACTAGCGGGAGAGGTGAGCAGTTCTTC
TRBJ2-7,.,TRBV7-8,large,CASSLVSGKSSYEQYF,TGTGCCAGCAGCTTAGTTTCCGGGAAAAGCTCCTACGAGCAGTACTTC
TRBJ2-1,TRBD1,TRBV28,.,CAVRDRWGEQFF,TGTGCGGTGCGGGACAGGTGGGGTGAGCAGTTCTTC
TRBJ2-7,.,TRBV5-1,.,CASSFAGYEQYF,TGCGCCAGCAGCTTTGCAGGCTACGAGCAGTACTTC
TRBJ2-3,.,TRBV13,.,CASSVRQESTDTQYF,TGTGCCAGCAGCGTTCGACAGGAAAGCACAGATACGCAGTATTTT
TRBJ2-2,.,TRBV7-8,.,CASSSRRGGSNTGELFF,TGTGCCAGCAGCTCGCGGAGGGGTGGGTCGAACACCGGGGAGCTGTTTTTT
TRBJ2-7,.,TRBV27,.,CASSLSRVGYEQYF,TGTGCCAGCAGTTTATCCAGGGTAGGCTACGAGCAGTACTTC
TRBJ2-7,.,TRBV6-1,.,CASSERRGTYEQYF,TGTGCCAGCAGTGAAAGGAGGGGTACCTACGAGCAGTACTTC
TRBJ1-1,.,TRBV6-1,.,CASNDRQMNTEAFF,TGTGCCAGCAATGATCGACAGATGAACACTGAAGCTTTCTTT
TRBJ2-1,TRBD2,TRBV28,.,CASSLPSGFSYNEQFF,TGTGCCAGCAGTTTACCTAGCGGTTTTTCCTACAATGAGCAGTTCTTC
TRBJ2-1,.,TRBV6-6,.,CASSYSVREKFF,TGTGCCAGCAGTTACTCCGTGCGGGAAAAGTTCTTC
TRBJ2-5,TRBD1,TRBV25-1,.,CASSPGGTGMRETQYF,TGTGCCAGCAGTCCTGGGGGGACAGGGATGCGAGAGACCCAGTACTTC
TRBJ2-7,TRBD2,TRBV9,few,CASSVRGSVDEQYF,TGTGCCAGCAGCGTACGCGGGAGTGTCGACGAGCAGTACTTC